The 17 T cell receptor beta chains in this list originate from one sample, sequenced in a study of STAT5B mutations in CD4+ large granular lymphocyte leukemia. Data came from immunoSEQ multiplex PCR; TCRdb stores just in-frame clones and leaves some out. The repertoire has about 27,000 clones, 60% to 80% of them found once; the top ten carry less than 10%. Specimen: CD4+ T cells from blood buffy coats. These receptors were obtained from a human donor in good health.

This clone occurred a few times. The chain is built from TRBV30 and TRBJ1-1; no reliable D call. The germline gives CDR1 GTSNPN, CDR2 SVGIG (reference sequence). Trimming took off 1 base at V and 6 bases at J, with 6 bases between the two ends. The length of the CDR3 is 11 residues. This CDR3 reads CAWSAQSEAFF. CDR3 in DNA: TGTGCCTGGAGTGCCCAATCTGAAGCTTTCTTT.

This rearrangement joins TRBV5-8 to TRBJ1-6, with D hard to call. V was trimmed by 3 bases and J by 13 bases, leaving 14 bases between them. From germline, CDR1 is SGHTS and CDR2 YDEGEE. The CDR3 length is 13 residues. The CDR3, as DNA: TGTGCCAGCAGCTCATTTCGGGTCCCCCCCCTCCACTTT. This gives the protein CASSSFRVPPLHF. Based on the CDR3 plus reference TRBV5-8 and TRBJ1-6, the full variable domain is EAGVTQSPTHLIKTRGQQATLRCSPISGHTSVYWYQQALGLGLQFLLWYDEGEERNRGNFPPRFSGRQFPNYSSELNVNALELEDSALYLCASSSFRVPPLHFGNGTRLTVT.

The chain joins TRBV27 to TRBJ1-1; D might be TRBD1 (6 bases). This CDR3 has 14 amino acids. CDR1 and CDR2 from the germline V gene are MNHEY and SMNVEV (reference sequence). Trimming cost V 1 base and J 3 bases, with 9 bases left between them. CDR3 nucleotides: TGTGCCAGCAGTTTATATCAGGGGTACACTGAAGCTTTCTTT. Translated: CASSLYQGYTEAFF.

The V gene is TRBV2, the J gene TRBJ1-1; the match to TRBD1 covers 8 bases. The CDR3 runs 15 residues. The trim removed 5 bases at V and 0 bases at J, leaving 5 bases unmatched. The V gene's germline CDR1 is SNHLY and CDR2 FYNNEI. This CDR3 is CASSTRQGLNTEAFF. The CDR3 DNA reads TGTGCCAGCAGTACAAGACAGGGGCTGAACACTGAAGCTTTCTTT.

The gene calls are TRBV6-5 and TRBJ1-1; the D is unclear. Trimming took off 9 bases at V and 1 base at J, with 6 bases between the two ends. The CDR3 runs 11 residues. CDR1 is MNHEY and CDR2 is SVGAGI in the germline V gene. CDR3 bases: TGTGCCAGTTACCGGAACACTGAAGCTTTCTTT. As protein: CASYRNTEAFF.

Only one count was recorded for this clone. This sequence joins TRBV4-3 and TRBJ1-3; maybe TRBD1 (6 bases). The CDR3 is 16 residues long. CDR1 and CDR2 from the germline V gene are LGHNA and YSLEER. The V and J ends lost 4 bases and 2 bases respectively, with 15 bases between them. This CDR3 is CASSRTGQHTGNTIYF. As DNA, the CDR3 is TGCGCCAGCAGCCGCACGGGACAACATACTGGAAACACCATATATTTT.

The CDR3 here is CASSLAGSGNTIYF. DNA of the CDR3: TGTGCCAGCAGTTTGGCAGGGTCTGGAAACACCATATATTTT. The chain uses TRBV28 and TRBJ1-3; D may be TRBD1 (5 bases). CDR1 is MDHEN and CDR2 is SYDVKM in the germline V gene. The length of the CDR3 is 14 residues. Trimming cost V 3 bases and J 1 base, with 7 bases left between them.

This clone was recorded a few times. V is TRBV28 and J is TRBJ1-5, with D tentatively TRBD1 (5 bases). The CDR3 covers 14 residues. Germline V gene data show CDR1 as MDHEN and CDR2 as SYDVKM. With 7 bases removed from V and 3 bases from J, the gap between germline ends came to 13 bases. The DNA of the CDR3 is TGTGCCAGCAACGAAGAGGGGCTCAATCAGCCCCAGCATTTT. Protein sequence: CASNEEGLNQPQHF.

The chain couples TRBV7-2 to TRBJ2-5; D is uncertain. The CDR3 sequence is 13 residues long. Trimming took 1 base from V and 2 from J, leaving 5 bases between them. The germline CDR1 and CDR2 sequences are SGHTA and FQGNSA. The CDR3 is CASSLDSQETQYF. CDR3 sequence (DNA): TGTGCCAGCAGCTTAGACAGTCAAGAGACCCAGTACTTC.

CDR3 bases: TGCGCCAGCAGCCAAGATCCCGGACTAGCGGGGGAGACAATCAGTTCGCAGTATTTT. It translates to CASSQDPGLAGETISSQYF. This chain joins TRBV4-1 and TRBJ2-3; 13 nucleotides match TRBD2. The junction had 16 bases not matched to a gene; V was cut back by 0 bases and J by 10 bases. The CDR3 extends over 19 amino acids. Germline V gene data show CDR1 as MGHRA and CDR2 as YSYEKL.

The genes are TRBV5-1 and TRBJ1-2; no definite D call. CDR3 length: 13 amino acids. The V and J ends lost 4 bases and 7 bases respectively, with 14 bases between them. Germline V gene lookup returns CDR1 SGHRS and CDR2 YFSETQ. The chain's CDR3 is CASSAGGEVGYTF. CDR3 nucleotide sequence: TGCGCCAGCAGCGCGGGCGGGGAAGTTGGCTACACCTTC.

The chain joins TRBV11-2 to TRBJ2-3; 9 bases align to TRBD2. With V trimmed by 5 bases and J by 6 bases, 12 bases remained unmatched. CDR1 is SGHAT, CDR2 FQNNGV, per germline. The CDR3 contains 16 residues. For the CDR3, the DNA is TGTGCCAGCAGCCCCGGCCTAGCGGGACACCGGGATACGCAGTATTTT. Encoded protein: CASSPGLAGHRDTQYF.

This clone was seen a single time. This chain uses TRBV7-6 with TRBJ1-1; tentatively, D is TRBD1 (6 bases). There are 13 residues in the CDR3. With 5 bases removed from V and 6 bases from J, the gap between germline ends came to 13 bases. From germline, CDR1 is SGHVS and CDR2 FNYEAQ. CDR3 coding DNA: TGTGCCAGCAGCCACGCAGGGGTCGCTGAAGCTTTCTTT. This codes for CASSHAGVAEAFF.

In its sample, this clone was seen once. V usage is TRBV7-6 and J usage is TRBJ2-7; 9 nucleotides agree with TRBD1. The junction had 2 bases not matched to a gene; V was cut back by 3 bases and J by 2 bases. Germline CDR1 reads SGHVS; CDR2 reads FNYEAQ. The CDR3 has 14 amino acids. Here the CDR3 DNA reads TGTGCCAGCAGCTTGGACAGGGGACCCTACGAGCAGTACTTC. This gives the protein CASSLDRGPYEQYF.

This chain joins TRBV7-3 and TRBJ2-1, with D unresolved. The ends were cut back, 5 bases at V and 0 bases at J, with 8 bases in the middle. The CDR3 contains 14 residues. The germline V gene encodes CDR1 SGHTA and CDR2 FQGTGA. The CDR3 loop is CASSLRSSYNEQFF. CDR3 coding DNA: TGTGCCAGCAGCCTCAGGAGCTCCTACAATGAGCAGTTCTTC.

This chain links TRBV28 with TRBJ2-1, with 11 bases identical to TRBD2. CDR3 size: 15 residues. Germline CDR1 reads MDHEN; CDR2 reads SYDVKM. V gave up 7 bases and J gave up 8 bases; unmatched junction bases: 10. The CDR3 spells CASTTLAGGIHEQFF. DNA of the CDR3: TGTGCCAGCACCACCTTAGCGGGAGGGATCCATGAGCAGTTCTTC.

The CDR3 loop is CASSYKARETEQYF. CDR3 DNA: TGTGCCAGCAGTTATAAGGCCAGGGAGACCGAGCAGTACTTC. This chain joins TRBV6-6 and TRBJ2-7, with D perhaps being TRBD1 or TRBD2 (5 bases each). Germline V gene data show CDR1 as MNHNY and CDR2 as SVGAGI (reference sequence). CDR3 size: 14 residues. V shed 3 bases and J shed 6 bases, with 15 bases lying between them.